This T cell receptor (beta chain) originates from a study of OX40 agonist ivuxolimab in advanced cancers. In the study overall: Of the participants, 40% had some prior anti-PD-1, anti-PD-L1 or anti-CTLA-4 therapy, which was allowed. Whole-study results and caveats: With doses of 0.1 to 3.0 mg/kg, CD4+ and CD8+ blood T cells had undergone clonal expansion by week 6. Among the least clonally expanded were partial responders at 0.1-3.0 mg/kg.

A word on this clone: What it recognizes is unknown.

Trimming removed 1 base from V and 8 bases from J; junction bases left unmatched: 11. The length of the CDR3 is 16 residues. From germline, CDR1 is LNHNV and CDR2 YYDKDF (reference sequence). Assay used: immunoSEQ multiplex PCR; TCRdb lists only in-frame clones, some missing. The data show roughly 58,000 clones, more than 85% seen once. The chain employs TRBV15 and TRBJ2-1; 7 bases agree with TRBD2. The input for sequencing was CD4+ or CD8+ T cells sorted from blood, taken in a trial of the OX40 agonist ivuxolimab. This TCR was recovered from an adult with an advanced solid tumor such as melanoma, head and neck, liver or kidney cancer. The CDR3 region has the DNA TGTGCCACCAGCAGAGTAGGGAGCGGGGCTAGTTATGAGCAGTTCTTC. Encoded protein: CATSRVGSGASYEQFF.